This T cell receptor beta chain was recorded in a study of shared clonotypes between healthy human individuals. Study context: Used for every donor were three CD4 naive, three CD4 memory, two CD8 naive and one CD8 memory plate. Study-level points and caveats: Naive CD4 clonotypes overlapped across a handful of donors at 4.5% to 5.5%. Larger richness was generally estimated for naive than memory subsets.

Per the study methods: Junction-only sequences without quality scores were provided by ImmunoSEQ, so filtering was different. The method was immunoSEQ multiplex PCR; TCRdb's version includes in-frame clones alone and lacks a portion of them. V and J calls and clone size come straight from that table; D and trimming were deduced from the DNA. In the table there are around 2,000,000 clones, just under 95% of which are singletons. The germline CDR1 and CDR2 sequences are SEHNR and FQNEAQ (reference sequence). Trimming removed 2 bases at V and 2 bases at J, with 9 bases between. The CDR3 totals 14 residues. In the naive CD8 group, cells lacked CD45RO and were positively selected for CCR7, so terminally differentiated effector memory CD45RA+ cells were left out. As concerns this clone: Its antigen is still unknown. This same CDR3 is encoded by further DNA sequences in the sample.

The sample was naive CD8+ T cells sorted from blood. This TCR was sampled from a man between 18 and 29 years old in good health. The gene calls are TRBV7-9 and TRBJ1-2; D uncertain. The CDR3 region has the DNA TGTGCCAGCAGCTTACCCGGCCAGAACTATGGCTACACCTTC. Protein: CASSLPGQNYGYTF.